The 11 T cell receptor beta chains reported below all come from one sample, sequenced in a study of blood T cell repertoires in COVID-19. The repertoire was sequenced with immunoSEQ multiplex PCR; TCRdb's copy has only in-frame clones and lacks some. The sample holds roughly 75,000 clones, around nine tenths seen once. The sample was peripheral blood. The receptors come from a man aged 55 to 70 with acute or convalescent COVID-19.

CDR3 DNA sequence: TGTGCCAGCAGCAAGCGGGAGGGGAATGAGCAGTTCTTC. It encodes CASSKREGNEQFF. V and J are TRBV5-4 and TRBJ2-1; 10 bases are a match to TRBD2. Trimming cost V 4 bases and J 7 bases; bases outside gene matches: 2. Germline CDR1 and CDR2: SGHNT and YYREEE (reference sequence). CDR3 length: 13 residues.

The CDR3 sequence: CASSLEGTTVANSPLHF. CDR3 nucleotide sequence: TGCGCCAGCAGCTTGGAAGGGACAACGGTCGCGAATTCACCCCTCCACTTT. V gene TRBV5-1 combines with J gene TRBJ1-6; a weak D match, TRBD1 (6 bases). This CDR3 is built from 17 residues. The V gene's germline CDR1 is SGHRS and CDR2 YFSETQ. The V end was cut by 0 bases, the J end by 7 bases, with 17 bases between.

This chain links TRBV7-6 with TRBJ1-2; TRBD1 is a possible D gene (5 bases). Trimming took 5 bases from V and 6 from J, leaving 19 bases between them. The CDR3 totals 15 residues. Germline CDR1 and CDR2: SGHVS and FNYEAQ. Here the CDR3 reads CASSLTRQGMDGYTF. CDR3 sequence (DNA): TGTGCCAGCAGCCTTACTCGGCAGGGAATGGATGGCTACACCTTC.

The CDR3 spells CASSMPPRRTEAFF. The CDR3 DNA reads as TGCGCCAGCAGCATGCCCCCCCGCCGGACTGAAGCTTTCTTT. This chain connects TRBV5-1 to TRBJ1-1; D ambiguous. CDR3 size: 14 residues. From germline, CDR1 is SGHRS and CDR2 YFSETQ. V dropped 4 bases and J dropped 5 bases, with 15 bases sitting between them.

Worth noting for this clone: This CDR3 is also generated by other DNA sequences in the sample. The chain links TRBV4-2 to TRBJ2-4, with 13 bases lining up with TRBD2. The germline V gene encodes CDR1 LGHNA and CDR2 YNFKEQ. This CDR3 region has 18 residues. Trimming at V came to 8 bases and at J to 7 bases, leaving 17 bases not matched to a gene. CDR3 coding DNA: TGTGCCAGCTCTTCAATAAGGACTAGCGGGAGTGGGTCGAACATTCAGTACTTC. Translating gives CASSSIRTSGSGSNIQYF.

The chain is built from TRBV6-5 and TRBJ1-1, with 8 positions matching TRBD1. Germline CDR1 is MNHEY and CDR2 is SVGAGI. The CDR3 spans 15 residues. The V segment lost 6 bases and the J segment 11 bases; nucleotides outside the gene matches: 17. The CDR3 protein is CASRPTDRALLRAFF. The DNA for the CDR3 is TGTGCCAGCAGACCAACGGACAGGGCTCTCCTCAGGGCTTTCTTT.

This sequence joins TRBV19 and TRBJ2-7; TRBD1 agrees at 10 bases. Trimming at V came to 5 bases and at J to 0 bases, leaving 4 bases not matched to a gene. Germline-derived CDR1 and CDR2 are LNHDA and SQIVND (reference sequence). The length of the CDR3 is 15 residues. The CDR3 nucleotides are TGTGCCAGTAGTCCCCGGGACAGGGGCTCCTACGAGCAGTACTTC. Translating it yields CASSPRDRGSYEQYF.

The rearrangement links TRBV3-1 (or the pseudogene TRBV3-2) to TRBJ2-5; D perhaps matches TRBD2 (5 bases). The CDR3 length is 14 residues. Deletions cut 3 bases from V and 2 bases from J, with 10 bases between. Germline V gene lookup returns CDR1 LGHDT and CDR2 YNNKEL (reference sequence). Written as DNA, the CDR3 is TGTGCCAGCAGCCACCTGAGCGGACAAGAGACCCAGTACTTC. It codes for CASSHLSGQETQYF.

The chain links TRBV7-8 to TRBJ1-5; D is unclear. CDR1 and CDR2 from the germline V gene are SGHVS and FQNEAQ. CDR3 length: 13 amino acids. Trimming shortened V by 1 base and J by 6 bases, and 7 bases separated the two germline ends. The CDR3 sequence: CASSLEEGQPQHF. In DNA, the CDR3 is TGTGCCAGCAGCTTAGAAGAGGGTCAGCCCCAGCATTTT.

The DNA of the CDR3 is TGTGCCAGCAGCTTAGTCACTAGCGGACAAGAGACCCAGTACTTC. Protein: CASSLVTSGQETQYF. The chain has TRBV7-7 and TRBJ2-5, with 8 bases lining up with TRBD2. V was clipped by 1 base and J by 2 bases; unmatched bases: 3. The CDR3 runs 15 residues. Germline CDR1 SSHAT, CDR2 FNYEAQ (reference sequence).

This chain connects TRBV21-1 to TRBJ1-5; whether TRBD1, the table's D call, matches the DNA was not checked. TRBV21-1 is listed as a pseudogene. The CDR3 loop spans 16 amino acids. The CDR3 is CASSKETGNPNQPQHF. DNA of the CDR3: TGTGCCAGCAGCAAAGAGACAGGGAATCCCAATCAGCCCCAGCATTTT.